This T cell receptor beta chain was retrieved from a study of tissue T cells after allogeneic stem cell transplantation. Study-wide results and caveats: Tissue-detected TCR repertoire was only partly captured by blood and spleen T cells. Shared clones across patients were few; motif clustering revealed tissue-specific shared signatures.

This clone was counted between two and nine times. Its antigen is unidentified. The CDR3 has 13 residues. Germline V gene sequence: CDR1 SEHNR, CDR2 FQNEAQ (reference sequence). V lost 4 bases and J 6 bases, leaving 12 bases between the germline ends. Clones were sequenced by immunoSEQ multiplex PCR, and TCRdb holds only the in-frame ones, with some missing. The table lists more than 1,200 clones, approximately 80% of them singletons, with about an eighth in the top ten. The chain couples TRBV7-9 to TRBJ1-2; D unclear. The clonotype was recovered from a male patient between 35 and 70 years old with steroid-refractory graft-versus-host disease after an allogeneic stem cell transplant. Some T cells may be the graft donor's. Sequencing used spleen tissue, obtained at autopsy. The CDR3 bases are TGTGCCAGCAGCTGGACTGCATTGGATGGCTACACCTTC. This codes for CASSWTALDGYTF.